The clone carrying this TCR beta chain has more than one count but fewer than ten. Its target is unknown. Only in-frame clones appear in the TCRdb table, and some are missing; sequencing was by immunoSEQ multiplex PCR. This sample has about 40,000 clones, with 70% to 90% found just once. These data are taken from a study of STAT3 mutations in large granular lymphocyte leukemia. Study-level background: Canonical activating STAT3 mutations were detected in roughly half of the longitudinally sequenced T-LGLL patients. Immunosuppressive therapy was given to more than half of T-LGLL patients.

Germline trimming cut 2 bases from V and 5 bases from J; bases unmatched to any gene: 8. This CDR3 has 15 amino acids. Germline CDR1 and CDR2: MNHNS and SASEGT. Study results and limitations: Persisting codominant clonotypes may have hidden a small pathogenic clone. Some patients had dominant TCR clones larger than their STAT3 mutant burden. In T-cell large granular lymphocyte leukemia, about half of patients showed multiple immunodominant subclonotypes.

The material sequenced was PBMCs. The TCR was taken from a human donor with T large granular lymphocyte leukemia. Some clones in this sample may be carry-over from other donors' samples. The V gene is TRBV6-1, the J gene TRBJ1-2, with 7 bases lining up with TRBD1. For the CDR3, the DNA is TGTGCCAGCAGTGAATTGGACAGGTCAGGGTATGGCTACACCTTC. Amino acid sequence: CASSELDRSGYGYTF.